Listed below are T cell receptor beta chains from one sample, sequenced in a study of blood T cell repertoires in COVID-19. Profiled with immunoSEQ multiplex PCR; TCRdb holds only in-frame clones, not every one. The sample has roughly 200,000 clones, about 83% seen once. Sequenced sample: PBMCs or T cells enriched from blood (not recorded which). The source of these receptors is a woman aged 25-40 years who had recovered from COVID-19. CDR3s include the opening cysteine and the closing phenylalanine or tryptophan.

j_call v_call cdr3_aa
TRBJ1-1 TRBV4-2 CASSHGQARSLGTEAFF
TRBJ2-3 TRBV14 CASTRGSGRDTQYF
TRBJ1-1 TRBV19 CASSIAREAFF
TRBJ2-1 TRBV5-6 CASSVTGLFSYLSYNEQFF
TRBJ2-2 TRBV28 CASSFTPFGMGLNTGELFF
TRBJ2-1 TRBV7-2 CASRYHSGRTNEQFF
TRBJ1-2 TRBV3-1/TRBV3-2 CASSQDWAHSYGYTF
TRBJ2-1 TRBV5-4 CASDSGNEQFF
TRBJ2-1 TRBV7-9 CASSLRRVGDEQFF
TRBJ1-2 TRBV28 CASRRHGQNYGYTF